Shown below are 32 T cell receptor beta chains from a single sample sequenced in a study of blood T cell repertoires in COVID-19. TCRdb's copy holds only in-frame clones and misses some; the assay was immunoSEQ multiplex PCR. Of about 83,000 clones listed, more than 75% are singletons. Sequenced: peripheral blood. The source is a man between 45 and 60 years old with active COVID-19.

The rearrangement uses TRBV6-2 or TRBV6-3 and TRBJ2-3, with TRBD2 matching over 8 bases. This CDR3 region has 17 residues. V shed 8 bases, J shed 0 bases, and the junction held 13 bases outside the gene matches. Germline V gene data show CDR1 as MNHEY and CDR2 as SVGEGT. In DNA, the CDR3 is TGTGCCAGCCGCCGACTAGCGAATCCTTCTAGCACAGATACGCAGTATTTT. It yields the protein CASRRLANPSSTDTQYF.

The genes are TRBV6-2 or TRBV6-3 and TRBJ2-7; TRBD1 matches 9 bases. The CDR3 is made up of 16 amino acids. V was clipped by 6 bases and J by 2 bases; unmatched bases: 11. Germline CDR1 reads MNHEY; CDR2 reads SVGEGT. The CDR3 here is CASSLRRDRVAYEQYF. The CDR3 DNA is TGTGCCAGCAGCCTACGGAGGGACAGGGTTGCCTACGAGCAGTACTTC.

A single count supports this clone. The J gene is TRBJ2-3, the V gene TRBV21-1; the listed D gene, TRBD1, was not tested against the DNA. TRBV21-1 is a recognized pseudogene. This CDR3 comprises 17 residues. DNA of the CDR3: TGTGCCAGCAGCCCTACCTGGACAGGGAAGGTGGCAGATACGCAGTATTTT. This gives the protein CASSPTWTGKVADTQYF.

This chain joins TRBV6-1 and TRBJ2-4; 7 bases align to TRBD1. The V and J ends lost 3 bases and 0 bases, in that order; junction bases with no gene match: 2. The CDR3 length is 15 residues. Germline lookup yields CDR1 MNHNS and CDR2 SASEGT. CDR3 residues: CASSDTGVAKNIQYF. For the CDR3, the DNA is TGTGCCAGCAGTGACACAGGGGTAGCCAAAAACATTCAGTACTTC.

The chain uses TRBV7-6 and TRBJ1-4; 7 bases line up with TRBD1. CDR1 SGHVS and CDR2 FNYEAQ come from the germline V gene. CDR3 size: 15 residues. V dropped 3 bases and J dropped 4; count of bases not matched to a gene: 5. In DNA form, the CDR3 reads TGTGCCAGCAGCTTGCGACAGGGTATTAATGAAAAACTGTTTTTT. Amino acids: CASSLRQGINEKLFF.

The table lists this clone with a count of one. Within the sample, other DNA sequences also encode this same CDR3. The V gene is TRBV6-5, the J gene TRBJ1-1, with D tentatively TRBD1 (6 bases). V dropped 2 bases and J dropped 6 bases, with 13 bases sitting between them. Per the germline V gene, CDR1 is MNHEY and CDR2 is SVGAGI. This CDR3 is built from 14 residues. CDR3 DNA: TGTGCCAGCAGTTACACAGGGCAGGGAGCTGAAGCTTTCTTT. As protein: CASSYTGQGAEAFF.

The V call is TRBV5-5, the J call TRBJ2-1; D is perhaps TRBD1 (6 bases). Germline CDR1 SGHKS, CDR2 YYEKEE (reference sequence). The CDR3 is 12 residues long. The V end lost 2 bases, the J end lost 15 bases, and 15 bases lay between the germline ends. The chain's CDR3 is CASSLTGPFTFF. DNA for the CDR3: TGTGCCAGCAGCTTAACAGGGCCGTTTACGTTCTTC. Combining the CDR3 with reference TRBV5-5 and TRBJ2-1 gives the whole variable domain DAGVTQSPTHLIKTRGQQVTLRCSPISGHKSVSWYQQVLGQGPQFIFQYYEKEERGRGNFPDRFSARQFPNYSSELNVNALLLGDSALYLCASSLTGPFTFFGPGTRLTVL.

The rearrangement uses TRBV4-2 and TRBJ2-7; possible D gene TRBD1, 5 bases. The germline V gene encodes CDR1 LGHNA and CDR2 YNFKEQ. The CDR3 contains 12 residues. V was cut by 3 bases and J by 2 bases, with 5 bases left in between. In nucleotides, the CDR3 is TGTGCCAGCAGCCAGGACACCTACGAGCAGTACTTC. The encoded protein is CASSQDTYEQYF.

This chain joins TRBV7-9 and TRBJ2-7; possibly TRBD1 for D (6 bases). The V end lost 4 bases, the J end lost 0 bases, and 16 bases lay between the germline ends. The CDR3 extends over 16 amino acids. The V gene's germline CDR1 is SEHNR and CDR2 FQNEAQ (reference sequence). The CDR3 sequence: CASSYTGGQSSYEQYF. CDR3 coding DNA: TGTGCCAGCAGCTATACAGGCGGACAGAGCTCCTACGAGCAGTACTTC.

The chain has TRBV6-1 and TRBJ2-7; 7 positions agree with TRBD1. The germline V gene has CDR1 MNHNS and CDR2 SASEGT. The CDR3 loop spans 13 amino acids. V dropped 2 bases and J dropped 10; count of bases not matched to a gene: 8. The CDR3 here is CASSESQGVNQYF. The CDR3, as DNA: TGTGCCAGCAGTGAATCCCAGGGGGTTAACCAGTACTTC.

This clone was recorded once. The rearrangement uses TRBV12-3 or TRBV12-4 and TRBJ1-2, with 7 bases fitting TRBD1. The CDR3 loop spans 13 amino acids. Trimming at V came to 1 base and at J to 4 bases, leaving 0 bases not matched to a gene. The CDR3 nucleotides read TGTGCCAGCAGTTTAGGACAGGGCTATGGCTACACCTTC. Its translation: CASSLGQGYGYTF.

The rearrangement links TRBV11-3 to TRBJ2-1, with D hard to call. The V end was cut by 0 bases, the J end by 9 bases, with 6 bases between. The CDR3 length is 12 residues. Germline V gene sequence: CDR1 SGHNT, CDR2 YENEEA. The CDR3 loop is CASSLDYGEQFF. CDR3 in DNA: TGTGCCAGCAGCTTAGATTACGGTGAGCAGTTCTTC.

The V call is TRBV7-9, the J call TRBJ2-7, with 9 bases that match TRBD1. This CDR3 is 14 amino acids long. V lost 4 bases and J lost 2; bases outside the gene matches: 3. Germline-derived CDR1 and CDR2 are SEHNR and FQNEAQ (reference sequence). This CDR3 reads CASSSGQGAYEQYF. The CDR3 nucleotides read TGTGCCAGCAGCTCGGGACAGGGCGCCTACGAGCAGTACTTC.

The V call is TRBV5-4, the J call TRBJ2-1, with D perhaps TRBD2 (5 bases). Trimming took off 5 bases at V and 6 bases at J, with 21 bases between the two ends. The CDR3 loop spans 16 amino acids. CDR1 is SGHNT, CDR2 YYREEE, per germline (reference sequence). CDR3 in DNA: TGTGCCAGCAGTTCTCAACTAGGCCATGCAGTCAATGAGCAGTTCTTC. Its protein product is CASSSQLGHAVNEQFF.

V usage is TRBV9 and J usage is TRBJ2-3; 12 nucleotides line up with TRBD2. The junction had 6 bases not matched to a gene; V was cut back by 4 bases and J by 0 bases. Germline loops: CDR1 SGDLS, CDR2 YYNGEE. This CDR3 is built from 17 residues. The CDR3 loop is CASSPLAGGSSTDTQYF. In DNA form, the CDR3 reads TGTGCCAGCAGCCCTCTAGCGGGAGGGAGTAGCACAGATACGCAGTATTTT. Looking up the rest from reference TRBV9 and TRBJ2-3 gives the full variable domain: DSGVTQTPKHLITATGQRVTLRCSPRSGDLSVYWYQQSLDQGLQFLIQYYNGEERAKGNILERFSAQQFPDLHSELNLSSLELGDSALYFCASSPLAGGSSTDTQYFGPGTRLTVL.

The CDR3 coding sequence is TGTGCCAGCTCACCAAGGCGACTAGCGGGAGAGCCACAGCAGTTCTTC. It yields the protein CASSPRRLAGEPQQFF. The V gene is TRBV18, the J gene TRBJ2-1, with 12 positions matching TRBD2. The CDR3 has 16 residues. V dropped 2 bases and J dropped 11; count of bases not matched to a gene: 10. Germline V lookup: CDR1 KGHSH, CDR2 LQKENI.

The J gene is TRBJ1-4, the V gene TRBV11-2; D is unresolved. Germline assignment: CDR1 SGHAT and CDR2 FQNNGV. The CDR3 is 16 residues long. V lost 2 bases to trimming and J lost 3 bases, with 13 bases between them. The CDR3 here is CASSLWEGGANEKLFF. The CDR3 region has the DNA TGTGCCAGCAGCTTATGGGAGGGAGGAGCTAATGAAAAACTGTTTTTT.

This rearrangement joins TRBV28 to TRBJ1-2, with 8 nucleotides matching TRBD1. In germline, CDR1 is MDHEN, CDR2 SYDVKM. The CDR3 spans 13 residues. V lost 6 bases, J lost 8 bases, and 8 bases stayed unmatched. In DNA form, the CDR3 reads TGTGCCAGCAGGGCCGGGACAGGAATAGGCTACACCTTC. Its protein product is CASRAGTGIGYTF.

This chain joins TRBV7-3 and TRBJ2-1; the match to TRBD1 covers 12 bases. In germline, CDR1 is SGHTA, CDR2 FQGTGA. Trimming at V came to 5 bases and at J to 6 bases, leaving 14 bases not matched to a gene. The CDR3 runs to 18 residues. The CDR3 DNA reads TGTGCCAGCAGCCAGACCATGGGACAGGGGGCATGGGGCAATGAGCAGTTCTTC. Amino acid sequence: CASSQTMGQGAWGNEQFF. The whole variable domain, filled in from reference TRBV7-3 and TRBJ2-1, reads GAGVSQTPSNKVTEKGKYVELRCDPISGHTALYWYRQSLGQGPEFLIYFQGTGAADDSGLPNDRFFAVRPEGSVSTLKIQRTERGDSAVYLCASSQTMGQGAWGNEQFFGPGTRLTVL.

The chain employs TRBV3-1 (or the pseudogene TRBV3-2) and TRBJ2-7, with no clear D. The CDR3 covers 15 residues. V was pared by 0 bases and J by 6 bases, with 15 bases between. The germline CDR1 and CDR2 sequences are LGHDT and YNNKEL (reference sequence). In DNA, the CDR3 is TGTGCCAGCAGCCAAGATGAGCCCCTCTTCTTCGAGCAGTACTTC. It translates to CASSQDEPLFFEQYF.

The chain has TRBV7-2 and TRBJ1-4; TRBD1 agrees at 8 bases. CDR3 size: 14 residues. The V gene's germline CDR1 is SGHTA and CDR2 FQGNSA. Trimming removed 5 bases from V and 5 bases from J; junction bases left unmatched: 4. The CDR3 nucleotides are TGTGCCAGCAGCCAGGGGGCGGGGAATGAAAAACTGTTTTTT. Translated, it gives CASSQGAGNEKLFF.

This clone was found once. The CDR3 DNA sequence: TGTGCCAGCAGCAACGACAGGGTTGGAAACACCATATATTTT. It translates to CASSNDRVGNTIYF. V and J are TRBV6-6 and TRBJ1-3; TRBD1 matches at 7 bases. Losses at the gene ends were 6 bases for V and 3 bases for J; bases not matched to a gene: 5. The CDR3 is 14 amino acids. In germline, CDR1 is MNHNY, CDR2 SVGAGI (reference sequence).

This chain links TRBV18 with TRBJ2-3; no definite D call. CDR3 size: 14 residues. V lost 4 bases and J 2 bases, leaving 10 bases between the germline ends. Germline V gives CDR1 KGHSH, CDR2 LQKENI. CDR3: CASSLTSITDTQYF. The CDR3 DNA reads TGTGCCAGCTCACTTACCAGTATCACAGATACGCAGTATTTT.

This sequence joins TRBV5-1 and TRBJ1-2; a weak D match, TRBD1 (6 bases). CDR1 is SGHRS and CDR2 is YFSETQ in the germline V gene. The CDR3 is 16 amino acids. The V end was cut by 0 bases, the J end by 4 bases, with 16 bases between. CDR3 region: CASSLERGAGFYGYTF. The CDR3 DNA is TGCGCCAGCAGCTTGGAACGGGGGGCTGGGTTCTATGGCTACACCTTC.

A few counts support this clone. This chain connects TRBV5-4 to TRBJ2-7; D gene uncertain. Germline CDR1 SGHNT, CDR2 YYREEE (reference sequence). This CDR3 spans 14 amino acids. Trimming cost V 0 bases and J 2 bases, with 9 bases left between them. Here the CDR3 DNA reads TGTGCCAGCAGCTTGGCGGAGCCTCCCTACGAGCAGTACTTC. It encodes CASSLAEPPYEQYF.

The rearrangement uses TRBV7-2 and TRBJ1-2, with 11 positions matching TRBD1. This CDR3 has 16 residues. Germline V lookup: CDR1 SGHTA, CDR2 FQGNSA. The J segment lost 8 bases and the V segment lost 0 bases, leaving 8 bases of the junction unmatched. The CDR3 DNA reads TGTGCCAGCAGCTTAGCTCCGGGACAGGGGGTGGAGGGCTACACCTTC. Protein: CASSLAPGQGVEGYTF.

The chain uses TRBV30 and TRBJ1-2; D not resolved. V was pared by 1 base and J by 4 bases, with 10 bases between. CDR1 is GTSNPN, CDR2 SVGIG, per germline (reference sequence). The CDR3 is made up of 13 amino acids. For the CDR3, the DNA is TGTGCCTGGAGTGGTTCTCGGGGCTATGGCTACACCTTC. Translating gives CAWSGSRGYGYTF.

The chain uses TRBV28 and TRBJ2-7; 11 nucleotides align to TRBD1. The CDR3 totals 14 residues. Germline CDR1 reads MDHEN; CDR2 reads SYDVKM. Losses at the gene ends were 6 bases for V and 8 bases for J; bases not matched to a gene: 9. The CDR3 reads CASSLSGQGGKQYF. CDR3 DNA sequence: TGTGCCAGCAGCCTATCGGGACAGGGGGGAAAGCAGTACTTC.

The rearrangement links TRBV19 to TRBJ2-5, with a possible D match to TRBD1 (6 bases). Trimming cost V 6 bases and J 0 bases, with 11 bases left between them. This CDR3 is 14 amino acids long. Germline CDR1 is LNHDA and CDR2 is SQIVND (reference sequence). The DNA for the CDR3 is TGTGCCAGTAGGAAAGACAGGTACCAAGAGACCCAGTACTTC. As protein: CASRKDRYQETQYF.

This clone was recorded only once. V gene TRBV5-1 combines with J gene TRBJ1-2; 7 bases agree with TRBD1. J was trimmed by 5 bases and V by 7 bases; bases with no gene match: 11. The germline V gene encodes CDR1 SGHRS and CDR2 YFSETQ. The length of the CDR3 is 14 residues. This CDR3 reads CASVGGDRAYGYTF. CDR3 DNA: TGCGCCAGCGTGGGGGGCGACAGGGCTTATGGCTACACCTTC.

This chain links TRBV7-2 with TRBJ2-3; TRBD2 matches at 9 bases. J gave up 1 base and V 4 bases, and 6 bases lay outside the gene matches. This CDR3 comprises 16 residues. Germline V gene sequence: CDR1 SGHTA, CDR2 FQGNSA. CDR3 residues: CASSSGLATRTDTQYF. The CDR3 region has the DNA TGTGCCAGCAGCTCCGGACTAGCGACTCGCACAGATACGCAGTATTTT. The full variable domain, rest sourced from reference TRBV7-2 and TRBJ2-3, is GAGVSQSPSNKVTEKGKDVELRCDPISGHTALYWYRQSLGQGLEFLIYFQGNSAPDKSGLPSDRFSAERTGGSVSTLTIQRTQQEDSAVYLCASSSGLATRTDTQYFGPGTRLTVL.

The CDR3 nucleotides are TGTGCCAGCAGTTTCCCTAGACTAGCGGGAGACTCCTACAATGAGCAGTTCTTC. Protein sequence: CASSFPRLAGDSYNEQFF. The rearrangement uses TRBV28 and TRBJ2-1; 12 bases are shared with TRBD2. J was trimmed by 0 bases and V by 3 bases; bases with no gene match: 6. The CDR3 loop spans 18 amino acids. Germline CDR1 reads MDHEN; CDR2 reads SYDVKM.